These 21 T cell receptor beta chains originate from one sample sequenced in a study of blood T cell repertoires in COVID-19. Assay: immunoSEQ multiplex PCR; the TCRdb copy retains only in-frame clones and omits some. The sample lists approximately 350,000 clones, 87% occurring once. Sequencing input: peripheral blood. The origin of the receptors is a woman between 50 and 59 years old with COVID-19, enrolled during active disease.

This chain uses TRBV5-5 with TRBJ1-2; TRBD1 is a possible D gene (5 bases). From germline, CDR1 is SGHKS and CDR2 YYEKEE (reference sequence). This CDR3 spans 15 amino acids. V lost 1 base, J lost 5 bases, and 15 bases lay in between. CDR3 amino acids: CASSLTGPSLYGYTF. CDR3 bases: TGTGCCAGCAGCTTGACAGGCCCCAGTTTGTATGGCTACACCTTC.

The CDR3 coding sequence is TGCGCCAGCAGCCCGGAGACTAGCGGATACGAGCAGTACTTC. Translated: CASSPETSGYEQYF. This chain uses TRBV5-1 with TRBJ2-7; TRBD2 aligns across 9 bases. Germline V gene lookup returns CDR1 SGHRS and CDR2 YFSETQ. V trimming: 4 bases; J trimming: 4 bases; junction bases outside the gene matches: 6. CDR3 size: 14 residues.

V and J are TRBV4-1 and TRBJ2-7, with 9 bases identical to TRBD2. The ends lost 1 base at V and 5 bases at J; junction bases unmatched: 9. The germline V gene encodes CDR1 MGHRA and CDR2 YSYEKL. This CDR3 comprises 16 residues. The CDR3 DNA sequence: TGCGCCAGCAGCCAAGTTTTAGTGCTAGCGGGGCACGAGCAGTACTTC. It translates to CASSQVLVLAGHEQYF.

This clone has only one observation. The chain carries TRBV7-9 and TRBJ1-1; 12 nucleotides align to TRBD1. This CDR3 contains 15 residues. Germline CDR1 and CDR2: SEHNR and FQNEAQ (reference sequence). V was clipped by 4 bases and J by 7 bases; unmatched bases: 7. The CDR3 loop reads CASSSTGTGGFEAFF. The CDR3, as DNA: TGTGCCAGCAGCTCGACCGGGACAGGGGGCTTTGAAGCTTTCTTT. Full variable domain (outside the CDR3, taken from reference TRBV7-9 and TRBJ1-1): DTGVSQNPRHKITKRGQNVTFRCDPISEHNRLYWYRQTLGQGPEFLTYFQNEAQLEKSRLLSDRFSAERPKGSFSTLEIQRTEQGDSAMYLCASSSTGTGGFEAFFGQGTRLTVV.

The CDR3 nucleotides are TGTGCCAGCTCACCCCTTCGGGACAGGGGGCATAATGAGCAGTTCTTC. Its protein is CASSPLRDRGHNEQFF. This chain uses TRBV18 with TRBJ2-1; 12 bases map to TRBD1. CDR1 is KGHSH, CDR2 LQKENI, per germline. This CDR3 contains 16 residues. J lost 7 bases, V lost 3 bases, and 7 bases had no gene match.

V usage is TRBV3-1 (or the pseudogene TRBV3-2) and J usage is TRBJ2-7; a possible D gene is TRBD2 (6 bases). Looked up from germline, CDR1 is LGHDT and CDR2 is YNNKEL (reference sequence). With 1 base removed from V and 4 bases from J, the gap between germline ends came to 11 bases. CDR3 size: 14 residues. The CDR3 region is CASSQGSGTYEQYF. CDR3 bases: TGTGCCAGCAGCCAAGGTTCAGGGACTTACGAGCAGTACTTC.

This clone showed up many times. The chain uses TRBV6-4 and TRBJ2-3, with D possibly matching TRBD1 (6 bases). The CDR3 is made up of 15 amino acids. The V end lost 2 bases, the J end lost 0 bases, and 9 bases lay between the germline ends. Germline CDR1 MRHNA, CDR2 SNTAGT. CDR3 protein: CASSDGTSSTDTQYF. The CDR3 coding sequence is TGTGCCAGCAGTGACGGGACAAGCAGCACAGATACGCAGTATTTT.

The chain couples TRBV3-1 (or the pseudogene TRBV3-2) to TRBJ1-4, with 10 positions matching TRBD1. V trimming: 0 bases; J trimming: 3 bases; junction bases outside the gene matches: 4. The CDR3 contains 17 residues. Germline V lookup: CDR1 LGHDT, CDR2 YNNKEL (reference sequence). CDR3 nucleotides: TGTGCCAGCAGCCAAGAAGGACAGGGGGTGGCTAATGAAAAACTGTTTTTT. It codes for CASSQEGQGVANEKLFF.

The chain links TRBV3-1 (or the pseudogene TRBV3-2) to TRBJ2-7; a weak D match, TRBD2 (6 bases). Germline assignment: CDR1 LGHDT and CDR2 YNNKEL (reference sequence). Between the trimmed V and J ends, which lost 5 bases and 4 bases, there was a span of 15 bases. The CDR3 consists of 14 residues. DNA of the CDR3: TGTGCCAGCAGCTCCCGGGACTTTCGTTACGAGCAGTACTTC. Its protein is CASSSRDFRYEQYF.

The chain carries TRBV5-5 and TRBJ1-1; D not certain. CDR1 SGHKS and CDR2 YYEKEE come from the germline V gene (reference sequence). V lost 1 base and J lost 8, with 12 bases in between. The CDR3 has 13 amino acids. In nucleotides, the CDR3 is TGTGCCAGCAGCTTGACGGGATGGGGAGAAGCTTTCTTT. This translates into CASSLTGWGEAFF.

The sample holds one count of this clone. The rearrangement uses TRBV19 and TRBJ2-2; 10 bases agree with TRBD1. Germline assignment: CDR1 LNHDA and CDR2 SQIVND (reference sequence). The CDR3 has 14 residues. Germline trimming cut 6 bases from V and 2 bases from J; bases unmatched to any gene: 0. The CDR3 DNA sequence: TGTGCCAGTAGGACAGGGGGCAACACCGGGGAGCTGTTTTTT. Translating it yields CASRTGGNTGELFF. Based on the CDR3 plus reference TRBV19 and TRBJ2-2, the full variable domain is DGGITQSPKYLFRKEGQNVTLSCEQNLNHDAMYWYRQDPGQGLRLIYYSQIVNDFQKGDIAEGYSVSREKKESFPLTVTSAQKNPTAFYLCASRTGGNTGELFFGEGSRLTVL.

The gene calls are TRBV2 and TRBJ2-7; D ambiguous. The CDR3 extends over 14 amino acids. V was cut by 6 bases and J by 0 bases, with 12 bases left in between. Germline-derived CDR1 and CDR2 are SNHLY and FYNNEI. CDR3 DNA sequence: TGTGCCAGCAGGGCGGTTCCCAGCTCCTACGAGCAGTACTTC. Protein product: CASRAVPSSYEQYF.

This rearrangement joins TRBV7-2 to TRBJ2-3; D unresolved. Germline V gene data show CDR1 as SGHTA and CDR2 as FQGNSA. This CDR3 spans 15 amino acids. The V gene lost 3 bases and the J gene lost 0 bases, with 10 bases spanning the gap. Written as DNA, the CDR3 is TGTGCCAGCAGCTTTGGCGGAGCGAGCACAGATACGCAGTATTTT. This translates into CASSFGGASTDTQYF.

The V gene is TRBV5-4, the J gene TRBJ1-1; unclear D gene. V lost 3 bases and J 7 bases, leaving 16 bases between the germline ends. The CDR3 has 14 residues. Germline CDR1 SGHNT, CDR2 YYREEE (reference sequence). The chain's CDR3 is CASSSGVQRDEAFF. The DNA for the CDR3 is TGTGCCAGCAGCTCCGGGGTACAGCGTGATGAAGCTTTCTTT.

The genes are TRBV6-2 or TRBV6-3 and TRBJ2-1; 8 nucleotides align to TRBD2. CDR3 length: 14 amino acids. The germline CDR1 and CDR2 sequences are MNHEY and SVGEGT. V shed 4 bases, J shed 6 bases, and the junction held 5 bases outside the gene matches. The CDR3 here is CASSLVAGLNEQFF. CDR3 in DNA: TGTGCCAGCAGTTTAGTAGCGGGACTCAATGAGCAGTTCTTC.

The chain couples TRBV10-2 to TRBJ2-7; 7 bases line up with TRBD1. Trimming at V came to 11 bases and at J to 5 bases, leaving 12 bases not matched to a gene. Germline CDR1 reads WSHSY; CDR2 reads SAAADI. The CDR3 length is 13 residues. The CDR3 DNA is TGCGCCGTTACCGGGACAGAGGTGCACGAGCAGTACTTC. Translating it yields CAVTGTEVHEQYF.

This rearrangement joins TRBV10-3 to TRBJ2-7; D might be TRBD1 (7 bases). Deletions cut 6 bases from V and 4 bases from J, with 10 bases between. The CDR3 has 12 residues. CDR1 ENHRY and CDR2 SYGVKD come from the germline V gene. The CDR3, as DNA: TGTGCCATCAGCCCAGGGGGGTACGAGCAGTACTTC. It codes for CAISPGGYEQYF.

This sequence joins TRBV7-9 and TRBJ2-1; D not resolved. Germline lookup yields CDR1 SEHNR and CDR2 FQNEAQ (reference sequence). The CDR3 is 17 amino acids. The V end was cut by 1 base, the J end by 1 base, with 14 bases between. This CDR3 reads CASSLVVDEFSYNEQFF. CDR3 nucleotide sequence: TGTGCCAGCAGCTTAGTCGTAGATGAGTTTTCCTACAATGAGCAGTTCTTC.

V gene TRBV29-1 combines with J gene TRBJ1-1, with D possibly matching TRBD1 (6 bases). The V gene lost 4 bases and the J gene lost 1 base, with 13 bases spanning the gap. Germline assignment: CDR1 SQVTM and CDR2 ANQGSEA. This CDR3 is 14 amino acids long. The CDR3 region is CSVAFGRGNTEAFF. CDR3 coding DNA: TGCAGCGTTGCGTTTGGCAGGGGGAACACTGAAGCTTTCTTT.

The V call is TRBV11-3, the J call TRBJ2-7; a possible D gene is TRBD2 (5 bases). Trimming shortened V by 1 base and J by 5 bases, and 12 bases separated the two germline ends. The CDR3 sequence is 14 residues long. Germline CDR1 SGHNT, CDR2 YENEEA. CDR3 loop: CASSLGRAFNEQYF. For the CDR3, the DNA is TGTGCCAGCAGCTTAGGGCGGGCATTTAACGAGCAGTACTTC.

This clone was observed at least ten times. The chain has TRBV15 and TRBJ2-3, with 8 bases fitting TRBD2. The CDR3 has 18 residues. Germline lookup yields CDR1 LNHNV and CDR2 YYDKDF (reference sequence). Unmatched junction bases numbered 14, after V lost 0 bases and J lost 6 bases. The CDR3 protein is CATSRESLTSGPWDTQYF. Written as DNA, the CDR3 is TGTGCCACCAGCAGAGAGAGCCTCACTAGCGGACCATGGGATACGCAGTATTTT.